A selection of T cell receptor beta chains follows, all from one sample in a study of human CD4 T cells and Enterobacteriaceae. Libraries were prepared by immunoSEQ multiplex PCR; TCRdb keeps only in-frame clonotypes and omits some of them. The sample shows 27,000 or so clones, roughly four fifths of them seen only once. Material: memory CD4+ T cells from blood. The source of these receptors is a human donor in good health. Each CDR3 is given with its conserved first and last residue. A D gene is named only where the DNA matches it firmly. Clone size appears in some rows only: once, few, many, or a class for an expanded clone.

clone_size j_call d_call v_call cdr3_aa cdr3_nt
NA TRBJ2-2 NA TRBV2 CASSAQLIGELFF TGTGCCAGCAGTGCTCAACTGATTGGGGAGCTGTTTTTT
NA TRBJ2-7 NA TRBV28 CASSLGGKGEQYF TGTGCCAGCAGTTTAGGAGGGAAGGGGGAGCAGTACTTC
few TRBJ1-1 NA TRBV18 CASSVLEIDTEAFF TGTGCCAGCTCAGTGCTAGAAATCGACACTGAAGCTTTCTTT
NA TRBJ2-1 TRBD2 TRBV5-4 CASSLKTGTSGNEQFF TGTGCCAGCAGCCTAAAAACCGGGACTAGCGGTAATGAGCAGTTCTTC
NA TRBJ2-1 NA TRBV14 CASSQGIGRSYNEQFF TGTGCCAGCAGCCAAGGTATAGGGAGGTCCTACAATGAGCAGTTCTTC
NA TRBJ2-3 TRBD1 TRBV15 CATSRGDSFTDTQYF TGTGCCACCAGCAGAGGGGACAGCTTCACAGATACGCAGTATTTT
NA TRBJ1-4 NA TRBV30 CAWSVRWGDPSTNEKLFF TGTGCCTGGAGTGTACGGTGGGGGGATCCGTCAACTAATGAAAAACTGTTTTTT
NA TRBJ2-7 NA TRBV25-1 CASSMDSYEQYF TGTGCCAGCAGTATGGACAGCTACGAGCAGTACTTC
NA TRBJ2-3 TRBD1 TRBV6-6 CASSGTGSGDTQYF TGTGCCAGCAGCGGGACAGGCAGCGGGGATACGCAGTATTTT
NA TRBJ1-1 NA TRBV27 CASSLSRRNTEAFF TGTGCCAGCAGTTTATCGAGAAGGAACACTGAAGCTTTCTTT
NA TRBJ1-2 TRBD1 TRBV6-1 CASSAGTGNVYGYTF TGTGCCAGCAGTGCTGGGACAGGGAATGTCTATGGCTACACCTTC
few TRBJ1-5 NA TRBV2 CASSEEGRGSNQPQHF TGTGCCAGCAGTGAAGAGGGACGGGGGAGCAATCAGCCCCAGCATTTT
NA TRBJ1-2 TRBD1 TRBV5-5 CASSWTGTGGYTF TGTGCCAGCAGCTGGACAGGGACGGGCGGCTACACCTTC